One sample yielded the 30 T cell receptor beta chains listed below, sequenced in a study of naive and memory T cell subsets. Findings of the study overall: Possibly reflecting memory cells re-expressing CD45RA, a few larger clonotypes occurred in naive repertoires, especially CD8.

No antigens are known for them. Both TRBC1 and TRBC2 were covered by a beta constant-region primer of two equimolar oligonucleotides. The ligated cDNA underwent four PCR rounds using SP2 and nested alpha and beta constant-region primers. TCRdb fed the UMI-ligation and nested PCR reads into MiXCR, producing one record per CDR3 protein. The data show some 110,000 distinct CDR3 sequences, 13% to 15% seen once. The sequencing sample was made of naive CD8+ T cells from blood. The source is a human donor in good health.

The rearrangement joins TRBV6-2 or TRBV6-3 to TRBJ1-3, with a possible D match to TRBD1 (5 bases). V was pared by 5 bases and J by 3 bases, with 14 bases between. The CDR3 is 15 residues long. CDR1 and CDR2 from the germline V gene are MNHEY and SVGEGT. CDR3 in amino acids: CASSKTGTFGNTIYF. Written as DNA, the CDR3 is TGTGCCAGCAGTAAGACCGGGACCTTTGGAAACACCATATATTTT.

The rearrangement uses TRBV29-1 and TRBJ2-1, with D unresolved. V was pared by 4 bases and J by 6 bases, with 16 bases between. Germline CDR1 and CDR2: SQVTM and ANQGSEA. The length of the CDR3 is 14 residues. Here the CDR3 reads CSVGGGIDPNEQFF. The CDR3 DNA sequence: TGCAGCGTTGGAGGTGGCATAGACCCCAATGAGCAGTTCTTC.

This clonotype was found a few times. The V call is TRBV20-1, the J call TRBJ1-1; D call uncertain. Germline assignment: CDR1 DFQATT and CDR2 SNEGSKA (reference sequence). V lost 6 bases and J lost 4, with 9 bases in between. The length of the CDR3 is 11 residues. The CDR3 is CSASLVTEAFF. The CDR3 DNA reads as TGCAGTGCCTCTTTGGTCACTGAAGCTTTCTTT.

This clonotype came up many times. This rearrangement joins TRBV13 to TRBJ2-7; D call uncertain. The germline V and J ends were trimmed by 5 bases and 4 bases, with 15 bases remaining between them. Germline V gene lookup returns CDR1 PRHDT and CDR2 FYEKMQ (reference sequence). The CDR3 runs 14 residues. This CDR3 is CASSPGRLGYEQYF. Here the CDR3 DNA reads TGTGCCAGCAGCCCCGGACGCCTTGGGTACGAGCAGTACTTC.

The CDR3 bases are TGTGCCAGCAGTTCGACAGGTTGGGGTCAGCCCCAGCATTTT. Amino acid sequence: CASSSTGWGQPQHF. The rearrangement joins TRBV27 to TRBJ1-5; tentative D call: TRBD1 (6 bases). The CDR3 runs 14 residues. Trimming took off 4 bases at V and 6 bases at J, with 13 bases between the two ends. CDR1 and CDR2 (germline): MNHEY, SMNVEV (reference sequence).

Ten or more counts support this clonotype. V usage is TRBV20-1 and J usage is TRBJ2-3, with a possible D match to TRBD2 (5 bases). Germline V gene lookup returns CDR1 DFQATT and CDR2 SNEGSKA (reference sequence). CDR3 length: 17 amino acids. With 3 bases removed from V and 0 bases from J, the gap between germline ends came to 19 bases. CDR3 protein: CSARFLDSKTSTDTQYF. The CDR3 DNA reads TGCAGTGCTAGGTTTCTGGACTCCAAAACTAGCACAGATACGCAGTATTTT.

This clonotype was detected only a few times. The V and J genes are TRBV10-3 and TRBJ2-3; a possible D gene is TRBD1 (5 bases). The CDR3 runs 15 residues. Germline V gene lookup returns CDR1 ENHRY and CDR2 SYGVKD. V was clipped by 3 bases and J by 3 bases, with 13 bases between them. CDR3 sequence (DNA): TGTGCCATCAGTGAAGGGCAGGGAAGTACAGATACGCAGTATTTT. The encoded protein is CAISEGQGSTDTQYF.

This clonotype was seen more than once but under ten times. The rearrangement links TRBV28 to TRBJ1-1, with TRBD1 identical over 8 bases. The CDR3 is 14 residues long. Trimming took 5 bases from V and 3 from J; bases not matched to a gene: 5. Germline lookup yields CDR1 MDHEN and CDR2 SYDVKM. CDR3 sequence: CASSPRTGHTEAFF. CDR3 coding DNA: TGTGCCAGCAGTCCCCGGACAGGGCACACTGAAGCTTTCTTT.

This clonotype was found a few times. The CDR3 sequence is CASSGRDRGYNEQFF. The DNA for the CDR3 is TGTGCCAGCAGCGGCAGGGACAGGGGCTACAATGAGCAGTTCTTC. This rearrangement joins TRBV7-2 to TRBJ2-1; TRBD1 agrees at 10 bases. The trim removed 5 bases at V and 3 bases at J, leaving 4 bases unmatched. There are 15 residues in the CDR3. Germline V CDR1 and CDR2: SGHTA, FQGNSA.

This clonotype was picked up a small number of times. The rearrangement uses TRBV7-8 and TRBJ2-2, with a possible D match to TRBD2 (5 bases). The CDR3 runs 16 residues. The ends were cut back, 6 bases at V and 1 base at J, with 15 bases in the middle. The germline V gene encodes CDR1 SGHVS and CDR2 FQNEAQ. The CDR3 DNA follows: TGTGCCAGCAGTTCCGTGGACGGGGTGAACACCGGGGAGCTGTTTTTT. Translation gives CASSSVDGVNTGELFF.

The V gene is TRBV7-8, the J gene TRBJ2-4; 7 nucleotides agree with TRBD2. Per germline, CDR1 SGHVS and CDR2 FQNEAQ. With V trimmed by 2 bases and J by 8 bases, 9 bases remained unmatched. The CDR3 sequence is 15 residues long. The CDR3 here is CASSLSAAGEDIQYF. Written as DNA, the CDR3 is TGTGCCAGCAGCTTATCCGCGGCGGGGGAGGACATTCAGTACTTC. The full variable domain, with the rest looked up from reference TRBV7-8 and TRBJ2-4, is GAGVSQSPRYKVAKRGQDVALRCDPISGHVSLFWYQQALGQGPEFLTYFQNEAQLDKSGLPSDRFFAERPEGSVSTLKIQRTQQEDSAVYLCASSLSAAGEDIQYFGAGTRLSVL.

The gene calls are TRBV5-1 and TRBJ2-3; perhaps TRBD1 as D (5 bases). Germline CDR1 is SGHRS and CDR2 is YFSETQ. V was pared by 5 bases and J by 2 bases, with 15 bases between. The CDR3 has 15 residues. The CDR3 DNA sequence: TGCGCCAGCAGTTCCACAGGAACCTTCACAGATACGCAGTATTTT. Amino acid sequence: CASSSTGTFTDTQYF.

This clonotype appeared a few times. The chain joins TRBV27 to TRBJ2-7; perhaps TRBD2 as D (6 bases). V lost 5 bases and J 0 bases, leaving 17 bases between the germline ends. This CDR3 region has 16 residues. The germline V gene encodes CDR1 MNHEY and CDR2 SMNVEV (reference sequence). Here the CDR3 reads CASSSSSAGFSYEQYF. The CDR3, as DNA: TGTGCCAGCAGTAGCTCTAGCGCGGGTTTCTCCTACGAGCAGTACTTC.

In its sample, this clonotype was seen a few times. This rearrangement joins TRBV6-6 to TRBJ1-2; unclear D gene. Trimming stripped 8 bases from V and 1 base from J, with 17 bases between. The CDR3 is made up of 15 amino acids. Per the germline V gene, CDR1 is MNHNY and CDR2 is SVGAGI (reference sequence). DNA for the CDR3: TGTGCCAGCGCTTTTGCGGCAGAGCATAACTATGGCTACACCTTC. This sequence encodes CASAFAAEHNYGYTF.

The chain employs TRBV28 and TRBJ1-1; the D is unclear. Between the trimmed V and J ends, which lost 2 bases and 1 base, there was a span of 5 bases. This CDR3 region has 13 residues. Germline assignment: CDR1 MDHEN and CDR2 SYDVKM. CDR3 amino acids: CASSLVENTEAFF. DNA of the CDR3: TGTGCCAGCAGTTTAGTTGAGAACACTGAAGCTTTCTTT.

As to this clonotype: A much larger clone differs by one base, so this may be a read error. The chain uses TRBV9 and TRBJ2-3; D is ambiguous. The V and J ends lost 7 bases and 6 bases respectively, with 12 bases between them. The CDR3 extends over 12 amino acids. From germline, CDR1 is SGDLS and CDR2 YYNGEE. The CDR3: CASGDSGDTQYF. The CDR3 DNA reads as TGTGCCAGCGGCGACTCGGGCGATACGCAGTATTTT.

This clonotype was observed a handful of times. The rearrangement links TRBV24-1 to TRBJ2-3; tentatively, D is TRBD1 or TRBD2 (5 bases each). Trimming removed 1 base at V and 0 bases at J, with 10 bases between. This CDR3 region has 16 residues. CDR1 KGHDR and CDR2 SFDVKD come from the germline V gene. CDR3: CATSDFGDLSTDTQYF. CDR3 DNA: TGTGCCACCAGTGATTTTGGGGACCTTAGCACAGATACGCAGTATTTT.

This clonotype was picked up many times. V and J are TRBV4-2 and TRBJ2-1; possibly TRBD2 for D (6 bases). Trimming removed 0 bases from V and 7 bases from J, with 13 bases in between. The germline V gene encodes CDR1 LGHNA and CDR2 YNFKEQ. There are 15 residues in the CDR3. For the CDR3, the DNA is TGTGCCAGCAGCCAAGATCTGATGGGGGGTAATGAGCAGTTCTTC. It encodes CASSQDLMGGNEQFF.

This clonotype showed up many times. The chain carries TRBV5-1 and TRBJ2-1, with a tentative D call TRBD1 (6 bases). V was pared by 0 bases and J by 5 bases, with 15 bases between. This CDR3 has 16 residues. Looked up from germline, CDR1 is SGHRS and CDR2 is YFSETQ. The DNA of the CDR3 is TGCGCCAGCAGCTTGGTGACCGGACAGAGCGACAATGAGCAGTTCTTC. The encoded protein is CASSLVTGQSDNEQFF.

This clonotype has just a few counts. The chain recombines TRBV4-2 with TRBJ1-1; 8 nucleotides line up with TRBD1. V lost 4 bases to trimming and J lost 2 bases; unmatched junction nucleotides: 9. The CDR3 extends over 16 amino acids. CDR1 and CDR2 (germline): LGHNA, YNFKEQ. CDR3: CASSLLRQGANTEAFF. The CDR3, as DNA: TGTGCCAGCAGCCTACTCCGGCAGGGGGCCAACACTGAAGCTTTCTTT.

This clonotype turned up a few times. The chain has TRBV9 and TRBJ2-7; D is unresolved. CDR1 and CDR2 (germline): SGDLS, YYNGEE. V gave up 4 bases and J gave up 0 bases, with 17 bases separating them. The CDR3 totals 16 residues. DNA for the CDR3: TGTGCCAGCAGCCTAACCCGGGCCCCCTCCTCCTACGAGCAGTACTTC. Translation gives CASSLTRAPSSYEQYF.

This clonotype has a count of ten or more. This chain connects TRBV3-1 to TRBJ2-7, with D maybe TRBD1 (5 bases). This CDR3 has 15 residues. V dropped 2 bases and J dropped 5 bases, with 16 bases sitting between them. The germline CDR1 and CDR2 sequences are LGHDT and YNNKEL (reference sequence). CDR3 sequence (DNA): TGTGCCAGCAGCCAAATCCACCAGGGTATCAACGAGCAGTACTTC. Encoded protein: CASSQIHQGINEQYF.

The V gene is TRBV4-3, the J gene TRBJ2-1, with 9 bases identical to TRBD2. CDR3 length: 16 residues. Losses at the gene ends were 1 base for V and 8 bases for J; bases not matched to a gene: 9. Germline assignment: CDR1 LGHNA and CDR2 YSLEER. CDR3 DNA sequence: TGCGCCAGCAGCCAAGTTTTAGCGGGAGAAGTAGATGAGCAGTTCTTC. Translated: CASSQVLAGEVDEQFF.

The chain has TRBV15 and TRBJ1-1; D gene ambiguous. CDR1 and CDR2 from the germline V gene are LNHNV and YYDKDF (reference sequence). This CDR3 spans 15 amino acids. V was trimmed by 5 bases and J by 5 bases, leaving 18 bases between them. The chain's CDR3 is CATSSDTASGTEAFF. The DNA of the CDR3 is TGTGCCACCAGCTCAGATACCGCGTCGGGTACTGAAGCTTTCTTT.

This clonotype was seen repeatedly, ten times or more. The rearrangement uses TRBV12-3 or TRBV12-4 and TRBJ2-7, with 10 bases lining up with TRBD1. J lost 3 bases, V lost 7 bases, and 9 bases had no gene match. The CDR3 is 15 amino acids. The CDR3 sequence: CASKQGQGLFYEQYF. The CDR3 DNA follows: TGTGCCAGCAAACAGGGACAGGGGTTATTCTACGAGCAGTACTTC.

This clonotype was detected a few times. The chain is built from TRBV4-3 and TRBJ2-7, with a tentative D call TRBD2 (6 bases). V shed 0 bases and J shed 3 bases, with 12 bases lying between them. CDR1 is LGHNA and CDR2 is YSLEER in the germline V gene. This CDR3 region has 15 residues. The CDR3 spells CASSQDMAGNYEQYF. CDR3 nucleotides: TGCGCCAGCAGCCAAGATATGGCGGGGAACTACGAGCAGTACTTC.

This clonotype came up a few times. The chain carries TRBV2 and TRBJ2-2, with TRBD2 matching over 9 bases. There are 15 residues in the CDR3. Germline V gene lookup returns CDR1 SNHLY and CDR2 FYNNEI. V dropped 6 bases and J dropped 3; count of bases not matched to a gene: 5. CDR3 in amino acids: CASRGRTSDTGELFF. CDR3 bases: TGTGCCAGCAGGGGAAGGACTAGCGACACCGGGGAGCTGTTTTTT.

The gene calls are TRBV20-1 and TRBJ2-7; TRBD1 agrees at 8 bases. Per the germline V gene, CDR1 is DFQATT and CDR2 is SNEGSKA (reference sequence). With 1 base clipped from V and 2 bases from J, the junction kept 7 bases outside the gene matches. This CDR3 has 15 amino acids. CDR3 in amino acids: CSARADRGLAYEQYF. The CDR3 DNA reads TGCAGTGCTAGAGCCGACAGGGGACTTGCCTACGAGCAGTACTTC.

A few counts support this clonotype. The rearrangement uses TRBV29-1 and TRBJ2-5; TRBD1 aligns across 7 bases. The length of the CDR3 is 12 residues. J lost 7 bases, V lost 7 bases, and 9 bases had no gene match. Germline loops: CDR1 SQVTM, CDR2 ANQGSEA. CDR3 DNA sequence: TGCAGCGCCCCGGGCCAGGGGGTGACCCAGTACTTC. It translates to CSAPGQGVTQYF.

This clonotype was detected only a few times. The CDR3 spells CASSYGQPGAPYEQYF. In DNA, the CDR3 is TGTGCCAGCAGCTACGGGCAGCCAGGGGCCCCCTACGAGCAGTACTTC. The rearrangement joins TRBV7-2 to TRBJ2-7; D is perhaps TRBD1 (6 bases). In germline, CDR1 is SGHTA, CDR2 FQGNSA. CDR3 length: 16 residues. Trimming removed 4 bases from V and 2 bases from J, with 18 bases in between.